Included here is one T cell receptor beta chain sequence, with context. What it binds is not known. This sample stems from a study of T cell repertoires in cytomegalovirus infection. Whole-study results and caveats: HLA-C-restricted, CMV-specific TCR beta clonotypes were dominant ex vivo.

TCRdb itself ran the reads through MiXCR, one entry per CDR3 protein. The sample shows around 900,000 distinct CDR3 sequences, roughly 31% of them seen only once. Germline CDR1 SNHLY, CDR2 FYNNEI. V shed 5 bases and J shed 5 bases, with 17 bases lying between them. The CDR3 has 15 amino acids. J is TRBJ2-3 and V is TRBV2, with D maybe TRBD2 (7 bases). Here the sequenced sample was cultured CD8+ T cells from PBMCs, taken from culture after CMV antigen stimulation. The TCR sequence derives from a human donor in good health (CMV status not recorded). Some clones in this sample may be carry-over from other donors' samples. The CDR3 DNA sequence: TGTGCCAGCAGTAGTTCTAGGGGGGGTGGAGATACGCAGTATTTT. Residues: CASSSSRGGGDTQYF.